These 29 T cell receptor beta chains came from one sample sequenced in a study of T-cell reconstitution after alpha-beta-depleted transplantation in children. For TCRbeta, the library was prepared with unique molecular identifiers. TCRdb processed the PCR reads anew with MiXCR; each CDR3 protein has one entry. The sample holds about a million distinct CDR3 sequences, roughly 29% seen once. The material was PBMCs, mostly from graft donor cells, obtained 360 days after TCRalphabeta/CD19-depleted stem cell transplant. The receptors were gathered from a boy younger than two who had a stem cell transplant for SCID, so the T cells may come from the graft donor.

This clonotype was seen at least ten times. This chain connects TRBV28 to TRBJ1-1, with 8 positions matching TRBD1. This CDR3 is built from 15 residues. The trim removed 5 bases at V and 3 bases at J, leaving 8 bases unmatched. Germline CDR1 and CDR2: MDHEN and SYDVKM. This chain's CDR3 is CASSPGQGWDTEAFF. CDR3 bases: TGTGCCAGCAGTCCAGGACAGGGTTGGGACACTGAAGCTTTCTTT.

There are a few counts of this clonotype. The chain combines TRBV12-3 or TRBV12-4 with TRBJ1-5; no clear D. V was shortened by 5 bases and J by 9 bases, with 11 bases between the two germline ends. The CDR3 runs 12 residues. CDR3 residues: CASSLPNLPQHF. The CDR3 DNA sequence: TGTGCCAGCAGTCTACCTAACTTGCCCCAGCATTTT.

A note on this clonotype: The missing conserved phenylalanine or tryptophan at the end of this CDR3 makes a read error likely. V is TRBV12-3 or TRBV12-4 and J is TRBJ1-4; D is ambiguous. The V end lost 6 bases, the J end lost 8 bases, and 13 bases lay between the germline ends. This CDR3 spans 13 amino acids. The CDR3 loop reads CASSPSSVEKLFY. DNA of the CDR3: TGTGCCAGCAGCCCCAGTTCCGTGGAAAAACTGTTTTAT.

The chain couples TRBV20-1 to TRBJ2-2; D ambiguous. Germline assignment: CDR1 DFQATT and CDR2 SNEGSKA (reference sequence). The CDR3 totals 13 residues. Trimming took off 1 base at V and 5 bases at J, with 8 bases between the two ends. CDR3 loop: CSARGGWTGELFF. CDR3 coding DNA: TGCAGTGCTAGAGGGGGTTGGACCGGGGAGCTGTTTTTT.

This clonotype was seen ten or more times. The chain employs TRBV19 and TRBJ1-5; D is undetermined. The germline CDR1 and CDR2 sequences are LNHDA and SQIVND (reference sequence). The CDR3 length is 14 residues. Trimming took off 3 bases at V and 7 bases at J, with 13 bases between the two ends. CDR3 bases: TGTGCCAGTAGTATCCCCCAAGGTGTCCAGCCCCAGCATTTT. Its translation: CASSIPQGVQPQHF.

This clonotype was detected only a few times. The chain recombines TRBV28 with TRBJ2-1, with a tentative D call TRBD2 (6 bases). The CDR3 contains 14 residues. CDR1 is MDHEN, CDR2 SYDVKM, per germline. The V gene lost 4 bases and the J gene lost 4 bases, with 11 bases spanning the gap. The CDR3, as DNA: TGTGCCAGCAGTTGGCCCCGGGGGTACAATGAGCAGTTCTTC. Translating it yields CASSWPRGYNEQFF.

V gene TRBV6-2 or TRBV6-3 combines with J gene TRBJ2-1; TRBD1 or TRBD2 may be the D gene (5 bases each). The CDR3 is 15 amino acids. Germline V gene data show CDR1 as MNHEY and CDR2 as SVGEGT. V was pared by 5 bases and J by 3 bases, with 14 bases between. CDR3 nucleotides: TGTGCCAGCAGTCACCGGGGACGGGTCTACAATGAGCAGTTCTTC. Translated, it gives CASSHRGRVYNEQFF.

V and J are TRBV12-3 or TRBV12-4 and TRBJ1-1; tentatively, D is TRBD1 (6 bases). V gave up 8 bases and J gave up 11 bases, with 12 bases separating them. This CDR3 region has 10 residues. In DNA, the CDR3 is TGTGCCAGCGAAAGGACAGCTGCTTTCTTT. Translating gives CASERTAAFF.

This clonotype was counted only a few times. The chain carries TRBV5-1 and TRBJ2-3, with TRBD1 as a possible D gene (6 bases). The V and J ends lost 1 base and 5 bases respectively, with 23 bases between them. CDR3 length: 18 residues. Germline CDR1 SGHRS, CDR2 YFSETQ. The CDR3 region is CASSLSPPPTGPGDTQYF. In DNA, the CDR3 is TGCGCCAGCAGCTTGTCCCCCCCGCCAACAGGGCCGGGAGATACGCAGTATTTT.

DNA of the CDR3: TGTGCCAGCAGCATGGGAGGCAGTCAAGAGACCCAGTACTTC. As protein: CASSMGGSQETQYF. This chain joins TRBV28 and TRBJ2-5; TRBD2 might be the D (6 bases). Looked up from germline, CDR1 is MDHEN and CDR2 is SYDVKM. Trimming took 6 bases from V and 2 from J, leaving 13 bases between them. The CDR3 sequence is 14 residues long.

The CDR3: CAISLTEAYEQYF. The CDR3 DNA sequence: TGTGCCATCAGCCTGACAGAGGCCTACGAGCAGTACTTC. The genes are TRBV10-3 and TRBJ2-7; D possibly corresponds to TRBD1 (5 bases). CDR3 size: 13 residues. CDR1 and CDR2 (germline): ENHRY, SYGVKD. V was pared by 6 bases and J by 2 bases, with 11 bases between.

This chain joins TRBV29-1 and TRBJ2-1; 9 bases match TRBD2. The CDR3 contains 15 residues. V was pared by 6 bases and J by 9 bases, with 15 bases of the junction left unmatched. Germline values: CDR1 SQVTM, CDR2 ANQGSEA. The CDR3 protein is CSVDEWAGGPGEQFF. In nucleotides, the CDR3 is TGCAGCGTGGATGAATGGGCGGGGGGGCCCGGTGAGCAGTTCTTC.

The rearrangement links TRBV4-2 to TRBJ2-3; perhaps TRBD2 as D (7 bases). The CDR3 runs 16 residues. The V end was cut by 3 bases, the J end by 6 bases, with 19 bases between. The V gene's germline CDR1 is LGHNA and CDR2 YNFKEQ. CDR3 loop: CASSQRSMGGADTQYF. The CDR3 DNA reads TGTGCCAGCAGCCAGCGATCCATGGGGGGGGCGGATACGCAGTATTTT.

This chain links TRBV6-4 with TRBJ2-1, with D perhaps matching TRBD1 (6 bases). The CDR3 runs to 13 residues. From germline, CDR1 is MRHNA and CDR2 SNTAGT. Between the trimmed V and J ends, which lost 1 base and 7 bases, there was a span of 8 bases. The CDR3 loop reads CASSDFTGNEQFF. Here the CDR3 DNA reads TGTGCCAGCAGTGACTTTACAGGGAATGAGCAGTTCTTC.

The V call is TRBV12-3 or TRBV12-4, the J call TRBJ2-3; 12 bases map to TRBD2. The length of the CDR3 is 17 residues. With V trimmed by 6 bases and J by 2 bases, 9 bases remained unmatched. The CDR3 DNA follows: TGTGCCAGCAGCCGATTGGGACTAGCGGGCACCACAGATACGCAGTATTTT. Encoded protein: CASSRLGLAGTTDTQYF.

This clonotype was detected a few times. The chain employs TRBV28 and TRBJ1-3; maybe TRBD1 (5 bases). In germline, CDR1 is MDHEN, CDR2 SYDVKM. This CDR3 has 15 amino acids. Trimming left V 8 bases short and J 0 bases short, with 14 bases between. CDR3 sequence (DNA): TGTGCCAGCCGAGGAGCCGGGGGCTCTGGAAACACCATATATTTT. Protein product: CASRGAGGSGNTIYF.

The J gene is TRBJ1-2, the V gene TRBV5-5; possibly TRBD1 for D (5 bases). V lost 4 bases to trimming and J lost 2 bases, with 15 bases between them. CDR1 is SGHKS and CDR2 is YYEKEE in the germline V gene (reference sequence). The CDR3 has 15 amino acids. CDR3 protein: CASSRPGPPNYGYTF. The CDR3 DNA is TGTGCCAGCAGCCGTCCGGGGCCACCGAACTATGGCTACACCTTC.

In this sample, this clonotype turned up a few times. In DNA form, the CDR3 reads TGTGCCAGCAGGGAGGGAACCGCCTACAATGAGCAGTTCTTC. Translating it yields CASREGTAYNEQFF. The chain uses TRBV28 and TRBJ2-1; TRBD2 might be the D (6 bases). Per germline, CDR1 MDHEN and CDR2 SYDVKM. The CDR3 is made up of 14 amino acids. V dropped 6 bases and J dropped 2 bases, with 11 bases sitting between them.

V is TRBV4-1 and J is TRBJ2-7; the match to TRBD1 covers 8 bases. J was trimmed by 3 bases and V by 4 bases; bases with no gene match: 11. This CDR3 has 16 amino acids. CDR1 is MGHRA and CDR2 is YSYEKL in the germline V gene. CDR3 nucleotide sequence: TGCGCCAGCAGCCCTACTCCGGGACAGGTTTACTACGAGCAGTACTTC. Protein sequence: CASSPTPGQVYYEQYF.

The rearrangement links TRBV29-1 to TRBJ1-2; 8 bases match TRBD1. Germline V lookup: CDR1 SQVTM, CDR2 ANQGSEA. The CDR3 runs to 14 residues. V lost 7 bases, J lost 4 bases, and 11 bases stayed unmatched. DNA of the CDR3: TGCAGCGCTATAGACCGGGACAGGCCCTATGGCTACACCTTC. It translates to CSAIDRDRPYGYTF. Filled out from reference TRBV29-1 and TRBJ1-2, the complete variable domain reads SAVISQKPSRDICQRGTSLTIQCQVDSQVTMMFWYRQQPGQSLTLIATANQGSEATYESGFVIDKFPISRPNLTFSTLTVSNMSPEDSSIYLCSAIDRDRPYGYTFGSGTRLTVV.

The chain has TRBV15 and TRBJ1-6; no definite D call. The germline V gene encodes CDR1 LNHNV and CDR2 YYDKDF (reference sequence). V was cut by 2 bases and J by 7 bases, with 24 bases left in between. The CDR3 runs to 19 residues. In nucleotides, the CDR3 is TGTGCCACCAGCAGACACCACCTAAGACGGTTCCCCTCGAATTCACCCCTCCACTTT. This translates into CATSRHHLRRFPSNSPLHF.

This clonotype turned up a few times. The chain carries TRBV5-5 and TRBJ2-7, with no clear D. Deletions cut 3 bases from V and 3 bases from J, with 13 bases between. The CDR3 sequence is 14 residues long. CDR1 and CDR2 (germline): SGHKS, YYEKEE (reference sequence). This CDR3 is CASSSPLPLYEQYF. CDR3 bases: TGTGCCAGCAGCTCTCCTCTGCCCCTCTACGAGCAGTACTTC.

This clonotype showed up many times. The chain uses TRBV7-8 and TRBJ2-1, with unresolved D. V lost 5 bases and J lost 5, with 19 bases in between. This CDR3 is 16 amino acids long. Per germline, CDR1 SGHVS and CDR2 FQNEAQ. Here the CDR3 reads CASSATTQSAHNEQFF. CDR3 coding DNA: TGTGCCAGCAGCGCCACGACTCAATCCGCACACAATGAGCAGTTCTTC. Variable domain in full (rest from reference TRBV7-8 and TRBJ2-1): GAGVSQSPRYKVAKRGQDVALRCDPISGHVSLFWYQQALGQGPEFLTYFQNEAQLDKSGLPSDRFFAERPEGSVSTLKIQRTQQEDSAVYLCASSATTQSAHNEQFFGPGTRLTVL.

This clonotype was detected only a few times. The V and J genes are TRBV7-9 and TRBJ2-3; D is unclear. The germline gives CDR1 SEHNR, CDR2 FQNEAQ (reference sequence). The CDR3 has 14 residues. Trimming removed 4 bases at V and 6 bases at J, with 14 bases between. CDR3 loop: CASSSSLEWDTQYF. The CDR3 coding sequence is TGTGCCAGCAGCTCGTCCCTCGAGTGGGATACGCAGTATTTT. Looking up the rest from reference TRBV7-9 and TRBJ2-3 gives the full variable domain: DTGVSQNPRHKITKRGQNVTFRCDPISEHNRLYWYRQTLGQGPEFLTYFQNEAQLEKSRLLSDRFSAERPKGSFSTLEIQRTEQGDSAMYLCASSSSLEWDTQYFGPGTRLTVL.

The chain is built from TRBV12-5 and TRBJ1-1; D gene ambiguous. This CDR3 is built from 15 residues. V gave up 6 bases and J gave up 0 bases, with 14 bases separating them. Germline values: CDR1 LGHNT, CDR2 FRNRAP. In DNA, the CDR3 is TGTGCTAGTGGGCCCGGAAGAGGAATGAACACTGAAGCTTTCTTT. Residues: CASGPGRGMNTEAFF.

The chain has TRBV24-1 and TRBJ2-1; 9 bases match TRBD1. This CDR3 has 18 amino acids. Germline CDR1 and CDR2: KGHDR and SFDVKD. Germline trimming cut 3 bases from V and 6 bases from J; bases unmatched to any gene: 14. CDR3 protein: CATSDPRGQQGARNEQFF. DNA of the CDR3: TGTGCCACCAGTGATCCCCGGGGACAACAGGGGGCGCGCAATGAGCAGTTCTTC.

DNA for the CDR3: TGCGCCAGCAGCCGCTCCCCTCTCGCCAAAAACATTCAGTACTTC. Protein product: CASSRSPLAKNIQYF. V usage is TRBV5-1 and J usage is TRBJ2-4; D not resolved. The CDR3 loop spans 15 amino acids. Per germline, CDR1 SGHRS and CDR2 YFSETQ. The V end lost 4 bases, the J end lost 1 base, and 12 bases lay between the germline ends.

The chain is built from TRBV6-2 or TRBV6-3 and TRBJ2-7; perhaps D is TRBD1 or TRBD2 (5 bases each). Trimming cost V 8 bases and J 0 bases, with 14 bases left between them. The CDR3 is made up of 14 amino acids. Germline V CDR1 and CDR2: MNHEY, SVGEGT. CDR3 sequence reads: CASHRDASSYEQYF. The CDR3 region has the DNA TGTGCCAGCCACCGGGACGCGAGCTCCTACGAGCAGTACTTC.

The chain recombines TRBV7-8 with TRBJ2-3; D not resolved. The CDR3 spans 15 residues. V shed 4 bases and J shed 1 base, with 12 bases lying between them. Looked up from germline, CDR1 is SGHVS and CDR2 is FQNEAQ. CDR3 protein: CASSYWRGGTDTQYF. Here the CDR3 DNA reads TGTGCCAGCAGCTATTGGAGAGGCGGCACAGATACGCAGTATTTT.